This TCR beta chain comes out of a study of Ad26.COV2.S vaccination and SARS-CoV-2 variants. V was shortened by 2 bases and J by 2 bases, with 10 bases between the two germline ends. Per germline, CDR1 SGHRS and CDR2 YFSETQ. The length of the CDR3 is 14 residues. On this clone itself: Its target is unknown.

Libraries were prepared by immunoSEQ multiplex PCR; TCRdb keeps only in-frame clonotypes and omits some of them. The sample contains 300,000 to 400,000 clones, about 90% of which appear only once. Study findings and constraints: Post-vaccination spike-specific CD8+ and CD4+ T cell responses reportedly had substantial breadth.

This sequence was found in a human donor who had recovered from COVID-19. Sequences were derived from peripheral blood, sampled after recovery from COVID-19. V and J are TRBV5-1 and TRBJ2-5; either TRBD1 or TRBD2 may fit D (5 bases each). The CDR3 DNA reads as TGCGCCAGCAGCTTAGAGGGGCAGCAAGAGACCCAGTACTTC. It specifies CASSLEGQQETQYF.